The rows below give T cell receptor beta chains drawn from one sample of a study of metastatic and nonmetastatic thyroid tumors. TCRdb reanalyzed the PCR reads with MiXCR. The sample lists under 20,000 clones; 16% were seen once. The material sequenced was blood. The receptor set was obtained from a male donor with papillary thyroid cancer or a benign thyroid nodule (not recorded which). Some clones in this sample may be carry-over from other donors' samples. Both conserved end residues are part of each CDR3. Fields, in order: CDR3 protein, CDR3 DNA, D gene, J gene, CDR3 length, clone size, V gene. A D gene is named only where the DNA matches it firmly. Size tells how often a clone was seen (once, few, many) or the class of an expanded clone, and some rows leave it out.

CASSLGGTSSSYNEQFF TGTGCCAGCAGCTTAGGCGGAACTAGCTCCTCCTACAATGAGCAGTTCTTC . TRBJ2-1 17 . TRBV11-2
CASSLRSSGISYNEQFF TGTGCCAGCAGCTTAAGATCTAGCGGGATCTCCTACAATGAGCAGTTCTTC TRBD2 TRBJ2-1 17 many TRBV11-1
CASSAGGWGSQETQYF TGTGCCAGCAGCGCGGGCGGGTGGGGGAGTCAAGAGACCCAGTACTTC . TRBJ2-5 16 many TRBV6-1
CASSFEAANYGYTF TGTGCCAGCAGTTTCGAGGCAGCTAACTATGGCTACACCTTC . TRBJ1-2 14 many TRBV12-3/TRBV12-4
CASSFFTGTSVAHEQFF TGTGCCAGCAGTTTTTTCACCGGGACTAGCGTCGCCCATGAGCAGTTCTTC TRBD2 TRBJ2-1 17 many TRBV7-8
CASTSGLSYNEQFF TGTGCCAGCACTAGCGGGCTGTCCTACAATGAGCAGTTCTTC TRBD2 TRBJ2-1 14 many TRBV6-1
CASSITSSGSDEQFF TGTGCCAGCAGCATCACCTCTAGCGGGAGTGATGAGCAGTTCTTC TRBD2 TRBJ2-1 15 medium-sized TRBV6-4
CASSQGVNTEAFF TGTGCCAGCAGCCAAGGTGTGAACACTGAAGCTTTCTTT . TRBJ1-1 13 many TRBV14
CASSRTEGREKLFF TGTGCCAGCAGCCGGACAGAAGGTAGGGAAAAACTTTTTTTT . TRBJ1-4 14 . TRBV12-3/TRBV12-4
CSATQTGDSPLHF TGCAGTGCCACCCAGACAGGGGATTCACCCCTCCACTTT TRBD1 TRBJ1-6 13 few TRBV20-1
CASSRSPSVNTEAFF TGTGCCAGCAGCCGTAGCCCTTCTGTGAACACTGAAGCTTTCTTT . TRBJ1-1 15 many TRBV7-6
CASSPPRLGDTSTDTQYF TGTGCCAGCTCACCACCGCGTCTTGGGGACACTAGCACAGATACGCAGTATTTT . TRBJ2-3 18 many TRBV18
CASSFGQGMDIQYF TGCGCCAGCAGCTTTGGACAGGGGATGGACATTCAGTACTTC TRBD1 TRBJ2-4 14 many TRBV5-1
CSAQLGVPTDTQYF TGCAGTGCTCAACTCGGAGTCCCCACAGATACGCAGTATTTT . TRBJ2-3 14 . TRBV20-1
CASSVLRLAGGGWQYF TGTGCCAGCAGCGTCCTTCGGCTAGCGGGAGGAGGTTGGCAGTATTTT TRBD2 TRBJ2-3 16 many TRBV7-2
CASRTGQTYEQYF TGTGCCAGCAGGACTGGACAGACCTACGAGCAGTACTTC . TRBJ2-7 13 many TRBV25-1
CASSWSYEQYF TGTGCCAGCAGTTGGTCCTACGAGCAGTACTTC . TRBJ2-7 11 medium-sized TRBV12-3/TRBV12-4
CASSLSQISGVAVNEQFF TGTGCCAGCAGCTTGAGTCAAATTAGCGGAGTTGCGGTCAATGAGCAGTTCTTC . TRBJ2-1 18 many TRBV5-4
CATSSGVSGANVLTF TGTGCCACCAGTTCAGGGGTCTCTGGGGCCAACGTCCTGACTTTC . TRBJ2-6 15 . TRBV24-1
CASSASTYEQYF TGTGCCAGCAGTGCCAGTACGTACGAGCAGTACTTC . TRBJ2-7 12 many TRBV6-1
CSAHSGRADNEQFF TGCAGTGCTCATAGCGGGAGGGCGGACAATGAGCAGTTCTTC TRBD2 TRBJ2-1 14 many TRBV20-1
CASSITGDSGANVLTF TGTGCCAGCAGTATAACAGGTGATTCTGGGGCCAACGTCCTGACTTTC . TRBJ2-6 16 many TRBV6-4
CASSIRQGKDTQYF TGTGCCAGTAGCATTCGACAGGGGAAAGATACGCAGTATTTT TRBD1 TRBJ2-3 14 many TRBV19
CAISVARGDSPLHF TGTGCCATCAGTGTGGCGAGGGGCGATTCACCCCTCCACTTT . TRBJ1-6 14 many TRBV10-3
CASSPQGRGTEAFF TGTGCCAGCAGTCCTCAGGGAAGAGGCACTGAAGCTTTCTTT . TRBJ1-1 14 many TRBV28
CASSLRTGINEQFF TGTGCCAGCAGTTTAAGAACAGGGATCAATGAGCAGTTCTTC . TRBJ2-1 14 many TRBV28
CAWSYDASHQPQHF TGTGCCTGGAGCTACGACGCCAGCCATCAGCCCCAGCATTTT . TRBJ1-5 14 many TRBV30
CASGTGASSYNEQFF TGTGCCAGCGGAACAGGGGCTAGCTCCTACAATGAGCAGTTCTTC TRBD1 TRBJ2-1 15 many TRBV5-8
CASSSSSGSYEQYF TGCGCCAGCAGCTCATCAAGCGGGAGCTACGAGCAGTACTTC TRBD2 TRBJ2-7 14 . TRBV5-1
CATSHKWGQGGTDTQYF TGTGCCACCAGCCATAAATGGGGCCAAGGTGGCACAGATACGCAGTATTTT . TRBJ2-3 17 many TRBV15
CASSYSDSGANVLTF TGTGCCAGCAGCTACTCGGACTCTGGGGCCAACGTCCTGACTTTC . TRBJ2-6 15 many TRBV6-6
CASSPRTSGGYEQYF TGTGCCAGCAGCCCCCGGACTAGCGGGGGCTACGAGCAGTACTTC TRBD2 TRBJ2-7 15 many TRBV5-4
CASSDSRASYEQYF TGTGCCAGCAGTGATTCCCGGGCCTCCTACGAGCAGTACTTC . TRBJ2-7 14 medium-sized TRBV25-1
CASSIGTSEFYEQYF TGCGCCAGCAGCATTGGGACTAGCGAGTTCTACGAGCAGTACTTC TRBD2 TRBJ2-7 15 many TRBV5-1
CSALRGETQYF TGCAGCGCCTTGCGGGGAGAGACCCAGTACTTC . TRBJ2-5 11 many TRBV29-1
CASTPSGTDLGYTF TGTGCCAGTACACCGTCCGGGACAGATCTTGGCTACACCTTC TRBD1 TRBJ1-2 14 . TRBV3-1
CAWSVTRTGGGYGYTF TGTGCCTGGAGTGTGACCAGGACAGGGGGCGGCTATGGCTACACCTTC TRBD1 TRBJ1-2 16 many TRBV30
CSAYKSSGYNEQFF TGCAGTGCCTATAAATCTAGCGGCTACAATGAGCAGTTCTTC TRBD2 TRBJ2-1 14 many TRBV20-1
CASSLGQVNTEAFF TGTGCCAGCAGTTTAGGACAGGTGAACACTGAAGCTTTCTTT . TRBJ1-1 14 many TRBV12-3/TRBV12-4
CASSLISQADYEQYF TGTGCCAGCAGCTTAATTTCGCAGGCAGACTACGAGCAGTACTTC . TRBJ2-7 15 many TRBV7-6
CASSQMTARLYEQYF TGCGCCAGCAGCCAAATGACGGCCCGACTCTACGAGCAGTACTTC . TRBJ2-7 15 . TRBV4-1
CASSPLVASGRTYNEQFF TGTGCCAGCAGCCCCCTGGTCGCTAGCGGGAGGACGTACAATGAGCAGTTCTTC TRBD2 TRBJ2-1 18 many TRBV13
CSAQRGPSNQPQHF TGCAGTGCTCAGCGGGGGCCTAGCAATCAGCCCCAGCATTTT . TRBJ1-5 14 many TRBV20-1
CASSYRQGERIQYF TGTGCCAGCAGTTACAGGCAGGGGGAGCGCATTCAGTACTTC TRBD1 TRBJ2-4 14 many TRBV6-5